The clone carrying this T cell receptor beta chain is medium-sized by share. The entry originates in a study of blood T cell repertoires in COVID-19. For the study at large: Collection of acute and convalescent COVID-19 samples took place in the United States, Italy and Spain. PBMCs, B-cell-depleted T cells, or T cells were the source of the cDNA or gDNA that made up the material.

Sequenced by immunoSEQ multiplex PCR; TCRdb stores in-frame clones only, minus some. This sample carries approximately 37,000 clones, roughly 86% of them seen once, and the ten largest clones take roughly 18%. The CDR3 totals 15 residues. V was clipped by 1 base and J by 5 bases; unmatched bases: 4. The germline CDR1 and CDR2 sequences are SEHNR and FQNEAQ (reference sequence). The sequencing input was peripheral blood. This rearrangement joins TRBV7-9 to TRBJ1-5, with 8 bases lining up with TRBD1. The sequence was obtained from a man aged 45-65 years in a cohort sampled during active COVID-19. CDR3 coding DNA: TGTGCCAGCAGCTTAGGACAGGGGAGGGATCAGCCCCAGCATTTT. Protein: CASSLGQGRDQPQHF.